The 16 T cell receptor beta chains given below trace back to one sample, sequenced in a study of cytomegalovirus exposure and HLA in healthy donors. Researchers ran the PCR with 60 Vbeta and 13 Jbeta primers. The assay was immunoSEQ multiplex PCR, and TCRdb's table has in-frame clones only and misses some. This sample has around 120,000 clones, with 75% to 85% found just once. The material sequenced was PBMCs. Receptor source: a female donor in good health and CMV-seropositive.

This chain links TRBV28 with TRBJ1-5; D remains ambiguous. With 3 bases removed from V and 7 bases from J, the gap between germline ends came to 13 bases. Germline V gene sequence: CDR1 MDHEN, CDR2 SYDVKM. The CDR3 is 14 residues long. CDR3 protein: CASSLDGVYQPQHF. CDR3 DNA sequence: TGTGCCAGCAGTTTGGACGGGGTTTACCAGCCCCAGCATTTT.

In DNA, the CDR3 is TGTGCCAGCAGTACACTAGCGGGGGGTGGGGAGACCCAGTACTTC. It translates to CASSTLAGGGETQYF. This chain uses TRBV2 with TRBJ2-5; 12 bases are shared with TRBD2. With 5 bases clipped from V and 5 bases from J, the junction kept 6 bases outside the gene matches. The CDR3 loop spans 15 amino acids. CDR1 SNHLY and CDR2 FYNNEI come from the germline V gene.

The chain recombines TRBV11-2 with TRBJ2-7, with D unresolved. V lost 5 bases to trimming and J lost 9 bases, with 14 bases between them. The CDR3 has 12 residues. From germline, CDR1 is SGHAT and CDR2 FQNNGV. The CDR3 protein is CASSGEVFGQYF. In nucleotides, the CDR3 is TGTGCCAGCAGCGGAGAGGTGTTTGGGCAGTACTTC.

The chain combines TRBV30 with TRBJ1-4; tentative D call: TRBD1 (6 bases). CDR3 length: 15 residues. Trimming removed 1 base at V and 7 bases at J, with 16 bases between. CDR1 is GTSNPN, CDR2 SVGIG, per germline (reference sequence). Here the CDR3 DNA reads TGTGCCTGGAGTGCCAAGTTAGGGGGGGGTGAAAAACTGTTTTTT. The encoded protein is CAWSAKLGGGEKLFF.

The chain uses TRBV6-5 and TRBJ2-7, with D possibly being TRBD1 (6 bases). This CDR3 is built from 13 residues. Germline V CDR1 and CDR2: MNHEY, SVGAGI. V lost 6 bases and J lost 2, with 11 bases in between. CDR3 coding DNA: TGTGCCAGCAGGGTAACAGGGACCTACGAGCAGTACTTC. As protein: CASRVTGTYEQYF.

The rearrangement joins TRBV30 to TRBJ1-5, with 7 positions matching TRBD1. The CDR3 extends over 13 amino acids. J lost 7 bases, V lost 2 bases, and 5 bases had no gene match. Germline V gene data show CDR1 as GTSNPN and CDR2 as SVGIG (reference sequence). CDR3: CAWSTQGGQPQHF. DNA of the CDR3: TGTGCCTGGAGTACTCAGGGGGGACAGCCCCAGCATTTT.

V usage is TRBV7-9 and J usage is TRBJ2-3; TRBD2 is a possible D gene (5 bases). Trimming removed 1 base from V and 7 bases from J, with 12 bases in between. This CDR3 region has 14 residues. Germline V gene data show CDR1 as SEHNR and CDR2 as FQNEAQ (reference sequence). In DNA form, the CDR3 reads TGTGCCAGCAGCTTAGAAACTCGGGAAAATACGCAGTATTTT. Amino acids: CASSLETRENTQYF.

The chain employs TRBV5-4 and TRBJ2-5, with a possible D match to TRBD1 (5 bases). The CDR3 is 16 amino acids. Germline V gene lookup returns CDR1 SGHNT and CDR2 YYREEE (reference sequence). The germline V and J ends were trimmed by 4 bases and 1 base, with 17 bases remaining between them. CDR3 protein: CASSHHVGQAQETQYF. Written as DNA, the CDR3 is TGTGCCAGCAGCCACCATGTCGGACAAGCCCAAGAGACCCAGTACTTC.

Remarks on this clone: The same CDR3 can be traced to other DNA sequences in this sample. V gene TRBV2 combines with J gene TRBJ2-2; 7 bases fit TRBD2. The CDR3 sequence is 12 residues long. Germline V gene lookup returns CDR1 SNHLY and CDR2 FYNNEI. V was clipped by 8 bases and J by 3 bases; unmatched bases: 0. CDR3 sequence reads: CASGGDTGELFF. CDR3 bases: TGTGCCAGCGGGGGGGACACCGGGGAGCTGTTTTTT.

The chain combines TRBV19 with TRBJ2-1; 7 nucleotides match TRBD2. CDR1 and CDR2 from the germline V gene are LNHDA and SQIVND (reference sequence). There are 15 residues in the CDR3. V lost 5 bases to trimming and J lost 3 bases; unmatched junction nucleotides: 7. Here the CDR3 DNA reads TGTGCCAGTAGTTGGGTGCTAGCGGTCTACAATGAGCAGTTCTTC. Its translation: CASSWVLAVYNEQFF.

The chain links TRBV5-6 to TRBJ2-7, with TRBD1 identical over 7 bases. Germline V gene lookup returns CDR1 SGHDT and CDR2 YYEEEE. V was pared by 6 bases and J by 6 bases, with 9 bases of the junction left unmatched. The CDR3 extends over 13 amino acids. CDR3 loop: CASTEGARLEQYF. The CDR3 DNA is TGTGCCAGCACAGAGGGGGCGCGGCTCGAGCAGTACTTC.

V usage is TRBV7-3 and J usage is TRBJ2-5, with D maybe TRBD1 (7 bases). CDR3 length: 14 amino acids. Trimming removed 5 bases from V and 5 bases from J, with 15 bases in between. CDR1 SGHTA and CDR2 FQGTGA come from the germline V gene. As DNA, the CDR3 is TGTGCCAGCAGCCCCCAGGGGGGCAGCGAGACCCAGTACTTC. Its translation: CASSPQGGSETQYF.

This clone was detected only a few times. The chain uses TRBV28 and TRBJ1-3; 9 bases fit TRBD1. This CDR3 has 16 residues. With 7 bases clipped from V and 6 bases from J, the junction kept 13 bases outside the gene matches. Germline V CDR1 and CDR2: MDHEN, SYDVKM. CDR3 in amino acids: CASNLLAGQGENTIYF. CDR3 sequence (DNA): TGTGCCAGCAATCTCCTCGCGGGACAGGGTGAAAACACCATATATTTT.

V gene TRBV29-1 combines with J gene TRBJ1-1; unclear D gene. The germline V and J ends were trimmed by 7 bases and 4 bases, with 13 bases remaining between them. This CDR3 has 12 residues. Germline-derived CDR1 and CDR2 are SQVTM and ANQGSEA. CDR3 in amino acids: CSEYLRGTEAFF. The CDR3 region has the DNA TGCAGCGAATATCTGCGGGGCACTGAAGCTTTCTTT.

The rearrangement joins TRBV18 to TRBJ2-1; 16 bases map to TRBD2. There are 16 residues in the CDR3. With V trimmed by 0 bases and J by 14 bases, 7 bases remained unmatched. CDR1 KGHSH and CDR2 LQKENI come from the germline V gene. The CDR3, as DNA: TGTGCCAGCTCACCACCGGGGACTAGCGGGGGGGCCTCGGAGTTCTTC. Its protein is CASSPPGTSGGASEFF.

The rearrangement links TRBV21-1 to TRBJ2-2; the D call in the table, TRBD1, was not verified against the DNA. TRBV21-1 is classified as a pseudogene. The CDR3 loop spans 21 amino acids. DNA of the CDR3: TGTGCCAGCAGCACACTTGCCGGGACAGGGGCCCATAGTCCGAACACCGGGGAGCTGTTTTTT. Translated, it gives CASSTLAGTGAHSPNTGELFF.